A single sample gave rise to the 24 T cell receptor beta chains below, sequenced in a study of early T cells in non-severe SARS-CoV-2 infection. From the 5' RACE reads, TCRdb called clonotypes with MiXCR, one entry per CDR3 protein. Of approximately 71,000 distinct CDR3 sequences detected, around 9.9% appear once; the ten largest clones hold 6.4%. Sample: whole blood. The source of these receptors is an adult who was a healthcare worker with PCR-confirmed SARS-CoV-2 infection or an uninfected control (not recorded which).

In its sample, this clonotype was seen many times. This rearrangement joins TRBV7-8 to TRBJ2-3; D is possibly TRBD2 (7 bases). V was cut by 6 bases and J by 3 bases, with 13 bases left in between. Germline V CDR1 and CDR2: SGHVS, FQNEAQ. The CDR3 has 14 residues. CDR3: CASRQGGGTDTQYF. The CDR3 DNA reads TGTGCCAGCAGGCAAGGGGGGGGGACAGATACGCAGTATTTT.

The chain uses TRBV12-3 or TRBV12-4 and TRBJ2-5; D could derive from TRBD1 or TRBD2 (5 bases each). The ends were cut back, 7 bases at V and 4 bases at J, with 13 bases in the middle. The CDR3 has 13 residues. In DNA, the CDR3 is TGTGCCAGCACCTTATCTGGGGGAGAGACCCAGTACTTC. Translation: CASTLSGGETQYF.

The genes are TRBV7-2 and TRBJ2-5; tentatively, D is TRBD1 (6 bases). The CDR3 is made up of 15 amino acids. Trimming took 4 bases from V and 5 from J, leaving 17 bases between them. The V gene's germline CDR1 is SGHTA and CDR2 FQGNSA. CDR3: CASSSTGTRGETQYF. The CDR3 nucleotides are TGTGCCAGCAGCTCGACCGGGACAAGAGGCGAGACCCAGTACTTC.

V gene TRBV28 combines with J gene TRBJ2-1; 12 bases fit TRBD2. Germline assignment: CDR1 MDHEN and CDR2 SYDVKM. V was clipped by 0 bases and J by 7 bases; unmatched bases: 1. The CDR3 runs 15 residues. The CDR3 DNA is TGTGCCAGCAGTTTATGGACTAGCGGGAGTAATGAGCAGTTCTTC. Its protein product is CASSLWTSGSNEQFF.

The chain has TRBV11-2 and TRBJ1-6; 8 bases line up with TRBD1. This CDR3 contains 13 residues. Germline CDR1 is SGHAT and CDR2 is FQNNGV. The V and J ends lost 4 bases and 7 bases, in that order; junction bases with no gene match: 0. As DNA, the CDR3 is TGTGCCAGCAGCTGGGACAGGAATTCACCCCTCCACTTT. This translates into CASSWDRNSPLHF.

The rearrangement links TRBV28 to TRBJ1-2; the D is unclear. Trimming stripped 2 bases from V and 6 bases from J, with 19 bases between. This CDR3 comprises 16 residues. Germline lookup yields CDR1 MDHEN and CDR2 SYDVKM. DNA for the CDR3: TGTGCCAGCAGTTTACCTGTTTTTGGGCAGGCTAATGGCTACACCTTC. Protein: CASSLPVFGQANGYTF.

The chain employs TRBV29-1 and TRBJ2-7; 9 nucleotides line up with TRBD1. Germline V gives CDR1 SQVTM, CDR2 ANQGSEA. The CDR3 is 14 amino acids. V shed 5 bases, J shed 6 bases, and the junction held 11 bases outside the gene matches. CDR3 DNA: TGCAGCGTTCAAAGGACAGGGGACCGGAGCGAGCAGTACTTC. Protein sequence: CSVQRTGDRSEQYF.

The table lists this clonotype with many counts. The chain couples TRBV5-1 to TRBJ2-5; 7 bases are shared with TRBD1. Unmatched junction bases numbered 0, after V lost 0 bases and J lost 7 bases. From germline, CDR1 is SGHRS and CDR2 YFSETQ. This CDR3 is 12 amino acids long. The CDR3 sequence: CASSLGDRTQYF. In nucleotides, the CDR3 is TGCGCCAGCAGCTTGGGGGACAGGACCCAGTACTTC.

The chain combines TRBV5-1 with TRBJ2-1; TRBD2 is a possible D gene (5 bases). Germline V gene data show CDR1 as SGHRS and CDR2 as YFSETQ. The CDR3 is 14 residues long. V lost 1 base and J 4 bases, leaving 9 bases between the germline ends. CDR3 in amino acids: CASSLPSGYNEQFF. CDR3 bases: TGCGCCAGCAGCTTGCCAAGCGGATACAATGAGCAGTTCTTC.

This clonotype was detected many times. This chain uses TRBV18 with TRBJ2-1; TRBD1 might be the D (6 bases). The V gene lost 3 bases and the J gene lost 6 bases, with 15 bases spanning the gap. This CDR3 has 15 residues. Germline CDR1 KGHSH, CDR2 LQKENI. CDR3 in amino acids: CASSPPSTDSNEQFF. DNA of the CDR3: TGTGCCAGCTCACCTCCGTCGACGGACAGCAATGAGCAGTTCTTC.

This clonotype was picked up many times. The chain recombines TRBV21-1 with TRBJ2-5. TRBV21-1 is a pseudogene. This CDR3 region has 12 residues. The CDR3 is CATHCVCKTQYF. In DNA form, the CDR3 reads TGTGCCACCCATTGCGTCTGTAAGACCCAGTACTTC.

This clonotype turned up a few times. Relative to the germline gene, one junction end is altered; a read error may explain this. The V and J genes are TRBV9 and TRBJ2-3, with 7 bases matching TRBD2. The CDR3 consists of 15 residues. Germline CDR1 SGDLS, CDR2 YYNGEE. CDR3 coding DNA: TGTGCCAGCAGCGTAAGCGGGACGGCGAAAGATACGCAGTTTTTT. It is translated as CASSVSGTAKDTQFF.

The sample holds a few counts of this clonotype. V is TRBV25-1 and J is TRBJ2-7; a possible D gene is TRBD1 (6 bases). The CDR3 sequence is 14 residues long. Trimming pared 8 bases from V and 4 bases from J, leaving 18 bases between. The V gene's germline CDR1 is MGHDK and CDR2 SYGVNS. The CDR3 region is CASLGERGNYEQYF. DNA of the CDR3: TGTGCCAGCCTGGGGGAGAGGGGGAATTACGAGCAGTACTTC.

This clonotype was counted many times. The chain joins TRBV6-5 to TRBJ2-5; TRBD1 agrees at 7 bases. Trimming at V came to 2 bases and at J to 3 bases, leaving 6 bases not matched to a gene. Germline values: CDR1 MNHEY, CDR2 SVGAGI. The CDR3 is 15 amino acids. This chain's CDR3 is CASSYKGTAKETQYF. Written as DNA, the CDR3 is TGTGCCAGCAGTTACAAAGGGACAGCAAAAGAGACCCAGTACTTC.

This clonotype was detected only a few times. J is TRBJ2-4 and V is TRBV12-3 or TRBV12-4; D gene ambiguous. The CDR3 runs 12 residues. The V end lost 8 bases, the J end lost 8 bases, and 13 bases lay between the germline ends. The CDR3, as DNA: TGTGCCAGCGGAGAGGATAGCCACATTCAGTACTTC. This encodes CASGEDSHIQYF.

This clonotype was counted between two and nine times. V usage is TRBV6-5 and J usage is TRBJ2-7; 8 bases agree with TRBD1. The V gene's germline CDR1 is MNHEY and CDR2 SVGAGI. Unmatched junction bases numbered 8, after V lost 0 bases and J lost 10 bases. This CDR3 comprises 14 residues. The CDR3 bases are TGTGCCAGCAGTTACTCGGGGACAGGACCCCCCCAGTACTTC. Protein sequence: CASSYSGTGPPQYF.

This clonotype was seen at least ten times. The V and J genes are TRBV11-3 and TRBJ2-1; 8 positions agree with TRBD2. Germline lookup yields CDR1 SGHNT and CDR2 YENEEA. The ends lost 4 bases at V and 1 base at J; junction bases unmatched: 3. This CDR3 contains 15 residues. CDR3: CASSSGGTSYNEQFF. CDR3 DNA: TGTGCCAGCAGCTCGGGGGGGACTTCCTACAATGAGCAGTTCTTC.

This clonotype has more than one count but fewer than ten. The chain employs TRBV7-2 and TRBJ1-1; D is uncertain. Germline CDR1 and CDR2: SGHTA and FQGNSA. The CDR3 has 11 amino acids. V gave up 5 bases and J gave up 6 bases, with 7 bases separating them. CDR3 in amino acids: CASSAYSEAFF. CDR3 nucleotide sequence: TGTGCCAGCAGCGCGTATTCTGAAGCTTTCTTT.

The J gene is TRBJ2-7, the V gene TRBV7-2; no reliable D call. V lost 5 bases and J lost 4, with 15 bases in between. Germline V gene sequence: CDR1 SGHTA, CDR2 FQGNSA. CDR3 length: 14 residues. This CDR3 is CASSPGSAIYEQYF. Here the CDR3 DNA reads TGTGCCAGCAGCCCGGGTTCGGCTATTTACGAGCAGTACTTC.

This clonotype was detected many times. This chain joins TRBV5-1 and TRBJ2-1; D not resolved. This CDR3 has 16 amino acids. Per the germline V gene, CDR1 is SGHRS and CDR2 is YFSETQ. V lost 0 bases to trimming and J lost 0 bases, with 10 bases between them. The CDR3 DNA sequence: TGCGCCAGCAGCTTGGCCCCCGTGAGCTCCTACAATGAGCAGTTCTTC. Its protein product is CASSLAPVSSYNEQFF. The variable domain in full, completed from reference TRBV5-1 and TRBJ2-1, reads KAGVTQTPRYLIKTRGQQVTLSCSPISGHRSVSWYQQTPGQGLQFLFEYFSETQRNKGNFPGRFSGRQFSNSRSEMNVSTLELGDSALYLCASSLAPVSSYNEQFFGPGTRLTVL.

The chain has TRBV28 and TRBJ2-7; D unclear. The CDR3 is 15 residues long. Germline V gene data show CDR1 as MDHEN and CDR2 as SYDVKM. Trimming removed 2 bases at V and 2 bases at J, with 13 bases between. The chain's CDR3 is CASSLVAKGPYEQYF. The CDR3 coding sequence is TGTGCCAGCAGTTTAGTTGCCAAGGGCCCCTACGAGCAGTACTTC.

This clonotype turned up a few times. The V gene is TRBV12-3 or TRBV12-4, the J gene TRBJ2-3; D is possibly TRBD1 (5 bases). The CDR3 is made up of 14 amino acids. V lost 4 bases to trimming and J lost 5 bases, with 13 bases between them. The CDR3 DNA reads as TGTGCCAGCAGTTGGGGCAGGGAACAAGATACGCAGTATTTT. Encoded protein: CASSWGREQDTQYF.

This clonotype was detected only a few times. The rearrangement uses TRBV30 and TRBJ2-2, with 8 bases fitting TRBD2. The CDR3 runs 14 residues. Per the germline V gene, CDR1 is GTSNPN and CDR2 is SVGIG (reference sequence). Trimming removed 3 bases from V and 3 bases from J; junction bases left unmatched: 3. The CDR3, as DNA: TGTGCCTGGAGACCGGGAGGGTACACCGGGGAGCTGTTTTTT. Translation gives CAWRPGGYTGELFF. Together with reference TRBV30 and TRBJ2-2, the CDR3 gives the full variable domain: SQTIHQWPATLVQPVGSPLSLECTVEGTSNPNLYWYRQAAGRGLQLLFYSVGIGQISSEVPQNLSASRPQDRQFILSSKKLLLSDSGFYLCAWRPGGYTGELFFGEGSRLTVL.

The chain is built from TRBV11-2 and TRBJ2-7, with D unresolved. This CDR3 is built from 14 residues. Trimming pared 1 base from V and 2 bases from J, leaving 9 bases between. From germline, CDR1 is SGHAT and CDR2 FQNNGV. In DNA form, the CDR3 reads TGTGCCAGCAGCTTAGTGGCAGGCGCCTACGAGCAGTACTTC. Protein product: CASSLVAGAYEQYF.